These 30 T cell receptor beta chains share one sample of origin, sequenced in a study of T-cell memory formation after mild COVID-19. Using its own MiXCR run on the 5' RACE reads, TCRdb lists one record per CDR3 protein. Of around 130,000 distinct CDR3 sequences listed, about 16% are singletons. The sample comprised PBMCs or a T cell subset sorted from them (not recorded which). These receptor sequences come from an adult woman who had mild COVID-19 (a few samples of this study predate the infection). Cell type and time point are not known.

This clonotype was seen only a few times. The rearrangement uses TRBV12-3 or TRBV12-4 and TRBJ2-3; tentative D call: TRBD1 (6 bases). V was shortened by 8 bases and J by 5 bases, with 14 bases between the two germline ends. The CDR3 extends over 13 amino acids. CDR3 amino acids: CASRYRVGDTQYF. DNA of the CDR3: TGTGCCAGCCGATACAGGGTAGGAGATACGCAGTATTTT.

This clonotype was recorded once. This rearrangement joins TRBV27 to TRBJ2-1; 7 bases agree with TRBD2. The germline V gene has CDR1 MNHEY and CDR2 SMNVEV (reference sequence). CDR3 length: 15 residues. V lost 5 bases to trimming and J lost 2 bases; unmatched junction nucleotides: 6. The CDR3: CASSPIAGPYNEQFF. CDR3 in DNA: TGTGCCAGCAGTCCCATAGCGGGTCCCTACAATGAGCAGTTCTTC.

This clonotype came up a few times. The chain joins TRBV29-1 to TRBJ2-1, with 8 positions matching TRBD2. This CDR3 comprises 14 residues. CDR1 is SQVTM, CDR2 ANQGSEA, per germline. J was trimmed by 2 bases and V by 1 base; bases with no gene match: 1. CDR3 region: CSVEGSGTYNEQFF. The CDR3 region has the DNA TGCAGCGTTGAAGGTAGCGGGACCTACAATGAGCAGTTCTTC.

The sample holds many counts of this clonotype. The V call is TRBV5-1, the J call TRBJ2-3; 12 bases are shared with TRBD2. Trimming took 7 bases from V and 1 from J; bases not matched to a gene: 1. CDR3 size: 14 residues. Looked up from germline, CDR1 is SGHRS and CDR2 is YFSETQ. The CDR3 DNA reads TGCGCCAGCCGACTAGCGGGAGGCACAGATACGCAGTATTTT. Its translation: CASRLAGGTDTQYF.

The genes are TRBV11-2 and TRBJ2-2; D call uncertain. Germline V gives CDR1 SGHAT, CDR2 FQNNGV. The CDR3 covers 17 residues. Trimming removed 2 bases from V and 3 bases from J, with 16 bases in between. The CDR3 bases are TGTGCCAGCAGCTTAAAACGCGAGAGCCTTTACACCGGGGAGCTGTTTTTT. This gives the protein CASSLKRESLYTGELFF.

This clonotype was seen only a few times. The chain combines TRBV11-2 with TRBJ2-4; D gene uncertain. With 5 bases removed from V and 13 bases from J, the gap between germline ends came to 12 bases. CDR1 and CDR2 (germline): SGHAT, FQNNGV. This CDR3 has 11 residues. CDR3: CASSKDGLQYF. In DNA form, the CDR3 reads TGTGCCAGCAGCAAAGACGGATTACAGTACTTC.

The chain is built from TRBV5-1 and TRBJ1-1; D is perhaps TRBD1 (5 bases). V lost 4 bases and J lost 3, with 13 bases in between. This CDR3 has 14 amino acids. The germline V gene has CDR1 SGHRS and CDR2 YFSETQ. CDR3 in DNA: TGCGCCAGCAGCCCGGATACAGGCTACACTGAAGCTTTCTTT. This translates into CASSPDTGYTEAFF. The full variable domain, its missing parts supplied by reference TRBV5-1 and TRBJ1-1, is KAGVTQTPRYLIKTRGQQVTLSCSPISGHRSVSWYQQTPGQGLQFLFEYFSETQRNKGNFPGRFSGRQFSNSRSEMNVSTLELGDSALYLCASSPDTGYTEAFFGQGTRLTVV.

This rearrangement joins TRBV7-9 to TRBJ1-4, with a weak D call TRBD1 (6 bases). The CDR3 is 15 residues long. CDR1 is SEHNR, CDR2 FQNEAQ, per germline (reference sequence). Trimming removed 2 bases from V and 3 bases from J, with 10 bases in between. The CDR3 coding sequence is TGTGCCAGCAGCTTATACAGGGTTGCTAATGAAAAACTGTTTTTT. Its protein is CASSLYRVANEKLFF. The full variable domain, with the rest looked up from reference TRBV7-9 and TRBJ1-4, is DTGVSQNPRHKITKRGQNVTFRCDPISEHNRLYWYRQTLGQGPEFLTYFQNEAQLEKSRLLSDRFSAERPKGSFSTLEIQRTEQGDSAMYLCASSLYRVANEKLFFGSGTQLSVL.

Ten or more counts support this clonotype. J is TRBJ1-6 and V is TRBV19, with 8 bases fitting TRBD1. The CDR3 has 15 residues. Germline V lookup: CDR1 LNHDA, CDR2 SQIVND (reference sequence). The trim removed 0 bases at V and 11 bases at J, leaving 6 bases unmatched. This chain's CDR3 is CASSIDGTGPPPLHF. In DNA form, the CDR3 reads TGTGCCAGTAGTATAGATGGGACAGGTCCTCCACCCCTCCACTTT.

This clonotype was seen a handful of times. The chain uses TRBV11-2 and TRBJ2-5; D might be TRBD2 (5 bases). Germline loops: CDR1 SGHAT, CDR2 FQNNGV. Trimming shortened V by 0 bases and J by 2 bases, and 13 bases separated the two germline ends. This CDR3 comprises 16 residues. The CDR3 region is CASSLDRLGRQETQYF. The CDR3 DNA is TGTGCCAGCAGCTTAGATCGTCTGGGGAGACAAGAGACCCAGTACTTC.

V gene TRBV30 combines with J gene TRBJ2-2, with D hard to call. The CDR3 is 14 residues long. The V gene's germline CDR1 is GTSNPN and CDR2 SVGIG (reference sequence). With 4 bases removed from V and 0 bases from J, the gap between germline ends came to 9 bases. The CDR3 loop is CAWKDSPNTGELFF. The CDR3 DNA is TGTGCCTGGAAGGATTCGCCGAACACCGGGGAGCTGTTTTTT.

This clonotype occurred a few times. The chain couples TRBV7-2 to TRBJ1-2; possibly TRBD1 for D (5 bases). V dropped 3 bases and J dropped 8 bases, with 19 bases sitting between them. CDR1 SGHTA and CDR2 FQGNSA come from the germline V gene. The length of the CDR3 is 15 residues. CDR3 loop: CASSFPRGGESGYTF. The CDR3, as DNA: TGTGCCAGCAGCTTCCCCCGGGGGGGGGAATCGGGCTACACCTTC.

The rearrangement uses TRBV7-2 and TRBJ2-7; D may be TRBD1 or TRBD2 (6 bases each). V was pared by 0 bases and J by 3 bases, with 9 bases between. The CDR3 has 14 amino acids. From germline, CDR1 is SGHTA and CDR2 FQGNSA. CDR3 bases: TGTGCCAGCAGCTTAGCCGGGGGCTACTACGAGCAGTACTTC. Amino acid sequence: CASSLAGGYYEQYF.

This clonotype occurred a few times. This chain joins TRBV20-1 and TRBJ2-5, with 10 bases matching TRBD2. After removal of 5 bases from V and 3 bases from J, the junction contained 18 bases not matched to a gene. CDR1 is DFQATT, CDR2 SNEGSKA, per germline (reference sequence). This CDR3 is built from 18 residues. Here the CDR3 reads CSAPEVDSGRLWEETQYF. The CDR3 bases are TGCAGTGCTCCAGAGGTCGATAGCGGGAGGTTGTGGGAAGAGACCCAGTACTTC.

The CDR3 loop reads CASRRGQVNTEAFF. In DNA, the CDR3 is TGTGCCAGCAGAAGGGGACAGGTCAACACTGAAGCTTTCTTT. The chain recombines TRBV25-1 with TRBJ1-1; the match to TRBD1 covers 8 bases. The CDR3 loop spans 14 amino acids. CDR1 MGHDK and CDR2 SYGVNS come from the germline V gene. V shed 6 bases and J 2 bases; nucleotides not matched to a gene: 5.

Ten or more counts support this clonotype. V usage is TRBV2 and J usage is TRBJ2-5; possible D gene TRBD1, 5 bases. Germline-derived CDR1 and CDR2 are SNHLY and FYNNEI. The ends were cut back, 5 bases at V and 5 bases at J, with 6 bases in the middle. The CDR3 contains 11 residues. CDR3 nucleotide sequence: TGTGCCAGCAGTCGACAGGAGACCCAGTACTTC. Translated, it gives CASSRQETQYF.

The DNA for the CDR3 is TGTGCCAGCAGCCAGGAAGACCCCGGGGAGCTGTTTTTT. Translation: CASSQEDPGELFF. V and J are TRBV4-2 and TRBJ2-2; D unclear. Germline V lookup: CDR1 LGHNA, CDR2 YNFKEQ. The CDR3 consists of 13 residues. Trimming took 3 bases from V and 6 from J, leaving 8 bases between them.

This chain uses TRBV2 with TRBJ2-1; TRBD2 might be the D (6 bases). This CDR3 region has 15 residues. The V gene lost 2 bases and the J gene lost 4 bases, with 12 bases spanning the gap. From germline, CDR1 is SNHLY and CDR2 FYNNEI. The CDR3 reads CASSESGLTYNEQFF. The CDR3 DNA reads TGTGCCAGCAGTGAATCCGGACTAACGTACAATGAGCAGTTCTTC.

The chain has TRBV27 and TRBJ1-2, with D possibly matching TRBD1 (6 bases). Germline CDR1 and CDR2: MNHEY and SMNVEV (reference sequence). The CDR3 spans 14 residues. V shed 8 bases and J shed 14 bases, with 27 bases lying between them. The CDR3 DNA reads TGTGCCAGCGCTACTATTGGCGCCAGGGGTGATGCTACCTTC. It codes for CASATIGARGDATF.

The table lists this clonotype with many counts. The rearrangement links TRBV20-1 to TRBJ2-7; the D gene is possibly TRBD1 (6 bases). The V gene lost 6 bases and the J gene lost 3 bases, with 9 bases spanning the gap. Germline loops: CDR1 DFQATT, CDR2 SNEGSKA (reference sequence). The CDR3 length is 11 residues. The CDR3 DNA reads as TGCAGTGCCGGACAGTTCTACGAGCAGTACTTC. Translated, it gives CSAGQFYEQYF.

The V gene is TRBV12-3 or TRBV12-4, the J gene TRBJ2-7; 12 bases map to TRBD2. The junction had 5 bases not matched to a gene; V was cut back by 3 bases and J by 5 bases. This CDR3 is built from 15 residues. The CDR3 is CASSLASSGRDEQYF. The CDR3 coding sequence is TGTGCCAGCAGTTTGGCATCTAGCGGGAGGGACGAGCAGTACTTC.

The V gene is TRBV7-6, the J gene TRBJ2-1, with a tentative D call TRBD2 (6 bases). Trimming took off 5 bases at V and 8 bases at J, with 16 bases between the two ends. Germline V gene lookup returns CDR1 SGHVS and CDR2 FNYEAQ. The CDR3 is 14 residues long. CDR3 bases: TGTGCCAGCAGCCCACGGAGGGGAGGACATGAGCAGTTCTTC. As protein: CASSPRRGGHEQFF.

The gene calls are TRBV6-5 and TRBJ2-7, with D hard to call. CDR3 length equals 13 residues. Per germline, CDR1 MNHEY and CDR2 SVGAGI. Trimming left V 2 bases short and J 3 bases short, with 8 bases between. DNA of the CDR3: TGTGCCAGCAGTTACGAACAGTTCTACGAGCAGTACTTC. Translating it yields CASSYEQFYEQYF.

The chain couples TRBV21-1 to TRBJ1-5. TRBV21-1 is classified as a pseudogene. The CDR3 contains 13 residues. The CDR3 spells CASSKTPNQPQHF. As DNA, the CDR3 is TGTGCCAGCAGCAAAACCCCCAATCAGCCCCAGCATTTT.

Only a few counts were recorded for this clonotype. The chain combines TRBV6-1 with TRBJ2-7; 7 positions agree with TRBD1. Looked up from germline, CDR1 is MNHNS and CDR2 is SASEGT. The junction had 6 bases not matched to a gene; V was cut back by 2 bases and J by 2 bases. The CDR3 consists of 15 residues. DNA of the CDR3: TGTGCCAGCAGTGAACAGGGGGTCGGTACCTACGAGCAGTACTTC. Amino acids: CASSEQGVGTYEQYF.

This clonotype was picked up a small number of times. The chain joins TRBV5-1 to TRBJ2-5, with TRBD1 matching over 8 bases. The CDR3 is made up of 13 amino acids. Germline CDR1 reads SGHRS; CDR2 reads YFSETQ. V trimming: 3 bases; J trimming: 5 bases; junction bases outside the gene matches: 3. CDR3 residues: CASSWTGRETQYF. The CDR3 DNA follows: TGCGCCAGCAGCTGGACAGGGAGGGAGACCCAGTACTTC. The variable domain in full, with the rest retrieved from reference TRBV5-1 and TRBJ2-5, is KAGVTQTPRYLIKTRGQQVTLSCSPISGHRSVSWYQQTPGQGLQFLFEYFSETQRNKGNFPGRFSGRQFSNSRSEMNVSTLELGDSALYLCASSWTGRETQYFGPGTRLLVL.

The chain couples TRBV12-3 or TRBV12-4 to TRBJ2-2; the D is unclear. Trimming shortened V by 7 bases and J by 5 bases, and 14 bases separated the two germline ends. This CDR3 has 14 amino acids. In DNA, the CDR3 is TGTGCCAGCACCCCCAACGGGCGAACCGGGGAGCTGTTTTTT. Its protein product is CASTPNGRTGELFF.

There are a few counts of this clonotype. The V gene is TRBV3-1, the J gene TRBJ2-3, with 11 bases that match TRBD1. Unmatched junction bases numbered 5, after V lost 4 bases and J lost 2 bases. The CDR3 is 16 amino acids. Per the germline V gene, CDR1 is LGHDT and CDR2 is YNNKEL (reference sequence). The CDR3 sequence is CASSPRTGGFTDTQYF. CDR3 nucleotides: TGTGCCAGCAGCCCCAGGACAGGGGGCTTCACAGATACGCAGTATTTT.

The V and J genes are TRBV15 and TRBJ2-4; no firm D call. V shed 0 bases and J shed 7 bases, with 16 bases lying between them. This CDR3 comprises 16 residues. CDR1 LNHNV and CDR2 YYDKDF come from the germline V gene (reference sequence). The CDR3 DNA reads as TGTGCCACCAGCAGAGACTATCAGGCGATCGCGAACATTCAGTACTTC. This encodes CATSRDYQAIANIQYF. The entire variable domain, with the rest obtained from reference TRBV15 and TRBJ2-4, is as follows: DAMVIQNPRYQVTQFGKPVTLSCSQTLNHNVMYWYQQKSSQAPKLLFHYYDKDFNNEADTPDNFQSRRPNTSFCFLDIRSPGLGDTAMYLCATSRDYQAIANIQYFGAGTRLSVL.

This clonotype was seen more than once but under ten times. The chain recombines TRBV20-1 with TRBJ2-7, with 10 bases aligning to TRBD2. With 3 bases clipped from V and 2 bases from J, the junction kept 4 bases outside the gene matches. The CDR3 has 14 residues. Germline CDR1 and CDR2: DFQATT and SNEGSKA (reference sequence). DNA for the CDR3: TGCAGTGCTAGTAAGCGGGGGGGCCCCTACGAGCAGTACTTC. Translating gives CSASKRGGPYEQYF.